What follows describes a single TCR beta chain. Its specificity is not known. These data are taken from a study of T cell repertoires in cytomegalovirus infection. Study at large: Evidence of both CMV infection and a matching HLA type came from public TCR beta signatures. Overall study findings and caveats: People with CMV and the relevant HLA were identified by cumulative public TCR beta family frequency. HLA-C-restricted CMV-specific TCR beta clonotypes were dominant in the ex vivo response.

TCRdb called the reads again in MiXCR, with one record for every CDR3 protein. This table holds fewer than 400,000 distinct CDR3 sequences, 18% found once. The sequence was obtained from a human donor in good health (CMV status not recorded). Some clones in this sample may be carry-over from other donors' samples. The sample comprised PBMCs.

The CDR3 sequence: CASSPGTGGPQETQYF. The CDR3 nucleotides read TGTGCCAGTAGTCCCGGGACAGGGGGCCCTCAAGAGACCCAGTACTTC. The V call is TRBV19, the J call TRBJ2-5; 12 nucleotides line up with TRBD1. Per the germline V gene, CDR1 is LNHDA and CDR2 is SQIVND (reference sequence). This CDR3 region has 16 residues. Trimming cost V 5 bases and J 2 bases; bases outside gene matches: 6. The full variable domain, rest sourced from reference TRBV19 and TRBJ2-5, is DGGITQSPKYLFRKEGQNVTLSCEQNLNHDAMYWYRQDPGQGLRLIYYSQIVNDFQKGDIAEGYSVSREKKESFPLTVTSAQKNPTAFYLCASSPGTGGPQETQYFGPGTRLLVL.